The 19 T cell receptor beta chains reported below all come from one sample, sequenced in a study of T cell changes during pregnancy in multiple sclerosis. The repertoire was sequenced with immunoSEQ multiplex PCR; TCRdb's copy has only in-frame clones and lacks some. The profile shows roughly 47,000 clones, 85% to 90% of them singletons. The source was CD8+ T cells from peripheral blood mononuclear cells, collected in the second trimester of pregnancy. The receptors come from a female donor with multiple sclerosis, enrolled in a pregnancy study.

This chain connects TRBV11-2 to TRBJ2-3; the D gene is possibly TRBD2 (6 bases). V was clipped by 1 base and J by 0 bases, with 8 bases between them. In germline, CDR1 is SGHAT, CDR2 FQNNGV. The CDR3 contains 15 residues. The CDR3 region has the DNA TGTGCCAGCAGCTTAGCGGGAGCTAGCACAGATACGCAGTATTTT. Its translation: CASSLAGASTDTQYF.

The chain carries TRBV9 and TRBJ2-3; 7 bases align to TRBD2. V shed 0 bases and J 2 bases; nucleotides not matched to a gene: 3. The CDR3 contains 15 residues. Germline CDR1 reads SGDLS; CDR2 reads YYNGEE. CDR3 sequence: CASSVGTSTTDTQYF. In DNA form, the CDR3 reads TGTGCCAGCAGCGTAGGGACTAGTACCACAGATACGCAGTATTTT.

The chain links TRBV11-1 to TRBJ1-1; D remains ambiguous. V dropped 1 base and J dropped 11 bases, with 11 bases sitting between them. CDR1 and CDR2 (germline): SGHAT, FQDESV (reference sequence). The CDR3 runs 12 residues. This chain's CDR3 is CASSLDQNRAFF. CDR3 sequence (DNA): TGTGCCAGCAGCTTAGACCAAAATCGGGCTTTCTTT.

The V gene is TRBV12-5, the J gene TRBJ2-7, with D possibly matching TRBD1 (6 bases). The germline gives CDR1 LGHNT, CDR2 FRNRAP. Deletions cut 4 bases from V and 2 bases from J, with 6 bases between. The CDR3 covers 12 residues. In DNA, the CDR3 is TGTGCTAGTGGTTCAGGGGCCTACGAGCAGTACTTC. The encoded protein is CASGSGAYEQYF.

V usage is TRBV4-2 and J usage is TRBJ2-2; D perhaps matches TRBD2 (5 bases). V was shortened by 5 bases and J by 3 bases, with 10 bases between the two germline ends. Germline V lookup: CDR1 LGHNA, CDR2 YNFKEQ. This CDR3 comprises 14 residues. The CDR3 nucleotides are TGTGCCAGCAGCGGGCGGCGGGACACCGGGGAGCTGTTTTTT. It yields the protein CASSGRRDTGELFF.

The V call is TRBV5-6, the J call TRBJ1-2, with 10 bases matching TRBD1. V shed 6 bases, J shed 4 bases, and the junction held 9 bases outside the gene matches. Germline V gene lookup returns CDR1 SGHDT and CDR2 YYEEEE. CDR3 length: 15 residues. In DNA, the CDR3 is TGTGCCAGCAACGTCCCGGGACAGGGGCGCTATGGCTACACCTTC. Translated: CASNVPGQGRYGYTF.

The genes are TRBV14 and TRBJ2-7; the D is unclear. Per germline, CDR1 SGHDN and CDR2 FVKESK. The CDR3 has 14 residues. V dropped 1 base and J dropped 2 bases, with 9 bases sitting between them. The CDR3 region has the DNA TGTGCCAGCAGCCAAGCCGGAGAGCCCTACGAGCAGTACTTC. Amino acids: CASSQAGEPYEQYF.

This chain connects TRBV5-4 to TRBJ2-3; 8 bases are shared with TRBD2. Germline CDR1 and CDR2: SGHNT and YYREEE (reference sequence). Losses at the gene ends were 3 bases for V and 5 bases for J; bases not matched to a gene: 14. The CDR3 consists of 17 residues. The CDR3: CASSWKARGGPGDTQYF. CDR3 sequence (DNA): TGTGCCAGCAGCTGGAAAGCCCGGGGGGGCCCGGGAGATACGCAGTATTTT. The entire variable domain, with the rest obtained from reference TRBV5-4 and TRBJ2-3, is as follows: ETGVTQSPTHLIKTRGQQVTLRCSSQSGHNTVSWYQQALGQGPQFIFQYYREEENGRGNFPPRFSGLQFPNYSSELNVNALELDDSALYLCASSWKARGGPGDTQYFGPGTRLTVL.

The CDR3 coding sequence is TGTGCCAGCAGTTACATTGCGGGGGCCCATGGCTACACCTTC. Residues: CASSYIAGAHGYTF. The chain employs TRBV6-5 and TRBJ1-2; D is perhaps TRBD1 (6 bases). The CDR3 extends over 14 amino acids. V was pared by 2 bases and J by 6 bases, with 13 bases between. CDR1 MNHEY and CDR2 SVGAGI come from the germline V gene.

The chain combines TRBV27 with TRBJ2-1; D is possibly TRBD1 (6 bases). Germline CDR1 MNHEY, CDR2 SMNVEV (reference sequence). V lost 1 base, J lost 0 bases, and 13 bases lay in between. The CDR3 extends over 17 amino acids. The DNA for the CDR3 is TGTGCCAGCAGTTTATTGTGGGACAAGAGCTCCTACAATGAGCAGTTCTTC. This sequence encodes CASSLLWDKSSYNEQFF.

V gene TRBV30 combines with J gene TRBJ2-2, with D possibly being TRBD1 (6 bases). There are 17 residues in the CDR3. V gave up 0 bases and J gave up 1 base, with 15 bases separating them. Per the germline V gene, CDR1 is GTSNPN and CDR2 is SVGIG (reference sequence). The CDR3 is CAWSVRIGGRNTGELFF. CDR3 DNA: TGTGCCTGGAGTGTACGGATTGGGGGCCGGAACACCGGGGAGCTGTTTTTT.

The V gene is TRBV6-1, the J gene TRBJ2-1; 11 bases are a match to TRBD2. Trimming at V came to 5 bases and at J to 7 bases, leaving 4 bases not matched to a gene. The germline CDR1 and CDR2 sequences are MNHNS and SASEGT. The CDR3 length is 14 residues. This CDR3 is CASSLAGGLNEQFF. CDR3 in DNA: TGTGCCAGCAGTTTAGCGGGGGGGCTTAATGAGCAGTTCTTC.

CDR3 coding DNA: TGTGCCAGCAGCTTGTGGTCAGGGTGGACGTTTGGCTACACCTTC. Encoded protein: CASSLWSGWTFGYTF. V gene TRBV5-6 combines with J gene TRBJ1-2; TRBD1 is a possible D gene (5 bases). The CDR3 sequence is 15 residues long. CDR1 is SGHDT, CDR2 YYEEEE, per germline. The germline V and J ends were trimmed by 1 base and 7 bases, with 17 bases remaining between them.

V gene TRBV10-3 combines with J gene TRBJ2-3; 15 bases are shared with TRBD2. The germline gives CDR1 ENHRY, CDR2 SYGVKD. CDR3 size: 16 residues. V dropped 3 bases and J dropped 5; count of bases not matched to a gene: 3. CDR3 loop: CAISDWTSGGGDTQYF. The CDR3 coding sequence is TGTGCCATCAGTGATTGGACTAGCGGGGGGGGAGATACGCAGTATTTT.

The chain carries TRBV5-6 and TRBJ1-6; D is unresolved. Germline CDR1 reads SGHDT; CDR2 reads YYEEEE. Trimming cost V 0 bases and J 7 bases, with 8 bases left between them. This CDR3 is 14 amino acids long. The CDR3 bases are TGTGCCAGCAGCTTGGGAGGGTTGAATTCACCCCTCCACTTT. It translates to CASSLGGLNSPLHF.

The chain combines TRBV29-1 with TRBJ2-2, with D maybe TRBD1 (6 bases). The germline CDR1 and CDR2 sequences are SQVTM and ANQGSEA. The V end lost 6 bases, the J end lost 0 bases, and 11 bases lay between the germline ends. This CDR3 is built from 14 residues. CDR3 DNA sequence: TGCAGCGTCGTGGGACACCCGAACACCGGGGAGCTGTTTTTT. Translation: CSVVGHPNTGELFF.

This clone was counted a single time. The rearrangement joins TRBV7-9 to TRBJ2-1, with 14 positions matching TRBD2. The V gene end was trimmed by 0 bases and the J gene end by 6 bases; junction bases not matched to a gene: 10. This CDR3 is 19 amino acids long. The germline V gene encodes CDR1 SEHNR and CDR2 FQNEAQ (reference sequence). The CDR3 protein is CASSLAGLAGVPVGNEQFF. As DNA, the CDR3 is TGTGCCAGCAGCTTAGCGGGACTAGCGGGGGTGCCGGTAGGCAATGAGCAGTTCTTC.

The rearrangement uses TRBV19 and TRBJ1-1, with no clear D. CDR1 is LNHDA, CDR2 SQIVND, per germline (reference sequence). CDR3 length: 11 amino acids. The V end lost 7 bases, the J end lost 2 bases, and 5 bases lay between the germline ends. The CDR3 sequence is CASTFNTEAFF. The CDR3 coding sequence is TGTGCCAGTACGTTTAACACTGAAGCTTTCTTT.

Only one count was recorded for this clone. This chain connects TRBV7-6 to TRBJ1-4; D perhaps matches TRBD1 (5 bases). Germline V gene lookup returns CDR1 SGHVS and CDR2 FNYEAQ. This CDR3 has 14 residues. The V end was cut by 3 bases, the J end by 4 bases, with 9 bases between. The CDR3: CASSFQGYNEKLFF. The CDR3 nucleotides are TGTGCCAGCAGCTTCCAGGGTTATAATGAAAAACTGTTTTTT.